This T cell receptor (beta chain) stems from a study of T cell changes during pregnancy in multiple sclerosis. Germline loops: CDR1 LNHDA, CDR2 SQIVND (reference sequence). V lost 4 bases and J lost 0; bases outside the gene matches: 4. This CDR3 has 17 residues. The method was immunoSEQ multiplex PCR; TCRdb's version includes in-frame clones alone and lacks a portion of them. The sample records approximately 40,000 clones, about 88% being singletons. The sample was CD4+ T cells from peripheral blood mononuclear cells, taken in the second trimester of pregnancy. The chain recombines TRBV19 with TRBJ2-1; 12 nucleotides align to TRBD2. The clonotype comes from a female donor with multiple sclerosis, enrolled in a pregnancy study. CDR3 sequence reads: CASSRWTSGNSYNEQFF. The CDR3 DNA reads TGTGCCAGTAGTAGGTGGACTAGCGGGAACTCCTACAATGAGCAGTTCTTC. Variable domain in full (rest from reference TRBV19 and TRBJ2-1): DGGITQSPKYLFRKEGQNVTLSCEQNLNHDAMYWYRQDPGQGLRLIYYSQIVNDFQKGDIAEGYSVSREKKESFPLTVTSAQKNPTAFYLCASSRWTSGNSYNEQFFGPGTRLTVL.